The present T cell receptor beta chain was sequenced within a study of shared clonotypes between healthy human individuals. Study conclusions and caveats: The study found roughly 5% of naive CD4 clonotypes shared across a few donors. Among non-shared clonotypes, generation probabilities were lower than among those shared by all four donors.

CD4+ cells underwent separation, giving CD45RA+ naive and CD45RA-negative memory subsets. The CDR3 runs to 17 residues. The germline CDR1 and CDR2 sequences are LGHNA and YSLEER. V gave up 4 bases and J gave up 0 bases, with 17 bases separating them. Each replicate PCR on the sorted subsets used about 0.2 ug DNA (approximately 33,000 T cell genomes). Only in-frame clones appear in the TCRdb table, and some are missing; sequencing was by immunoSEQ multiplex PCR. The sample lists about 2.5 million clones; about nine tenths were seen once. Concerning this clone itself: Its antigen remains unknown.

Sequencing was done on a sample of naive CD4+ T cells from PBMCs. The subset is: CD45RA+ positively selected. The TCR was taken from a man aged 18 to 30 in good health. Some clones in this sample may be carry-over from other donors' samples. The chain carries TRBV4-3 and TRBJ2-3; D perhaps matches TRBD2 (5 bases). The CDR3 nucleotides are TGCGCCAGCAGCCTGAGAGGGAGCTATTCTAGCACAGATACGCAGTATTTT. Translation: CASSLRGSYSSTDTQYF.